This T cell receptor beta chain was recovered during a study of beta chain features in type 1 diabetes. Study outcomes and limitations: All four CD4+ subsets from Type 1 diabetes patients carried moderately but significantly shorter TCRB CDR3s. Patients and controls would share equally any PCR tilt toward shorter templates.

Germline V lookup: CDR1 MGHRA, CDR2 YSYEKL. The CDR3 contains 16 residues. The V end was cut by 0 bases, the J end by 0 bases, with 11 bases between. As concerns this clone: What it binds is unknown.

What was sequenced were expressed TCRB transcripts, since all of the isolated RNA had been reverse transcribed. Profiling relied on immunoSEQ multiplex PCR, and the TCRdb table lists in-frame clones only, not all of them. The repertoire holds some 160,000 clones, with roughly 9% as singletons. The sequence was obtained from a woman aged 30 to 39 with type 1 diabetes. Sequenced input: central memory CD4+ T cells from blood. V and J are TRBV4-1 and TRBJ1-1, with D tentatively TRBD1 (6 bases). CDR3 nucleotides: TGCGCCAGCAGCCAAGATGAGGGGGTTATGAACACTGAAGCTTTCTTT. Translation gives CASSQDEGVMNTEAFF.